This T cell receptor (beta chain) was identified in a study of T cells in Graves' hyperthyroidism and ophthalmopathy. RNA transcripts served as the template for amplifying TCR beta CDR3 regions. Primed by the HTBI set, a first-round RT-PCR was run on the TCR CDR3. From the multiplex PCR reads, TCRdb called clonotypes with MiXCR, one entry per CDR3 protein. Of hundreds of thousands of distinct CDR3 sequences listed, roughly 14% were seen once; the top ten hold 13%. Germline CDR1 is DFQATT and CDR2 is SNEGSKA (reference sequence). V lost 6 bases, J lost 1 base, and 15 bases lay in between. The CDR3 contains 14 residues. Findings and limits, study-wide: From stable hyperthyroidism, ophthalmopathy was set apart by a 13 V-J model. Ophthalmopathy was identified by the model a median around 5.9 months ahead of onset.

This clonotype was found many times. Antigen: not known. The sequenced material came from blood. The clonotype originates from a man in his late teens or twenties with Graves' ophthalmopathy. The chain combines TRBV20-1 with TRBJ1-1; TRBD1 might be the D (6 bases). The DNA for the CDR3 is TGCAGTGCCAGGGGCAGGGGCTCGAACACTGAAGCTTTCTTT. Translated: CSARGRGSNTEAFF.